Sequencing of this T cell receptor beta chain was carried out in a study of T cells in Graves' hyperthyroidism and ophthalmopathy. Study conclusions and caveats: A model of 13 V-J features distinguished ophthalmopathy from stable hyperthyroidism.

Template material for amplifying TCR beta CDR3 regions consisted of RNA transcripts. An initial round of RT-PCR targeting the TCR CDR3 relied on the HTBI primer set. TCRdb reprocessed the multiplex PCR reads via MiXCR and lists one record per CDR3 protein. The sample contains hundreds of thousands of distinct CDR3 sequences, about 20% of which appear only once. Looked up from germline, CDR1 is SGDLS and CDR2 is YYNGEE. CDR3 length: 15 residues. V lost 1 base to trimming and J lost 4 bases, with 12 bases between them. This clonotype has ten or more counts. The target antigen is unknown. The source material was blood. The TCR sequence derives from a man under 40 with Graves' ophthalmopathy. This rearrangement joins TRBV9 to TRBJ2-1, with no clear D. The CDR3, as DNA: TGTGCCAGCAGCGTAAGTGTAACCATGTACAATGAGCAGTTCTTC. It encodes CASSVSVTMYNEQFF.